At least ten counts were recorded for the clone carrying this TCR beta chain. Antigen specificity is unknown. This sample stems from a study of T-cell memory formation after mild COVID-19. Study-wide findings and caveats: A balance of CD4 and CD8 characterized clones contracting day 15 to 85, whereas later expanders leaned CD4+. CD4+ contracting clones were mainly CM and EM; CD8+ ones, EMRA.

TCRdb itself ran the 5' RACE reads through MiXCR, one entry per CDR3 protein. The sample lists around 200,000 distinct CDR3 sequences, just over 9.5% occurring once. In germline, CDR1 is SQVTM, CDR2 ANQGSEA. The length of the CDR3 is 11 residues. The V end lost 6 bases, the J end lost 2 bases, and 7 bases lay between the germline ends. Specimen: PBMCs or a T cell subset sorted from them (not recorded which). This receptor was taken from a man between 18 and 35 years old who had mild COVID-19 (a few samples of this study predate the infection). Cell type and time point are not known. The V and J genes are TRBV29-1 and TRBJ1-2; no clear D. In DNA form, the CDR3 reads TGCAGCGTAGGGCAGAACTATGGCTACACCTTC. It codes for CSVGQNYGYTF.